This T cell receptor (beta chain) was captured by sequencing in a study of cytomegalovirus exposure and HLA in healthy donors. The study's findings and limits: High sensitivity and specificity were reportedly achieved when the classifier diagnosed cytomegalovirus status. Testing in vitro showed a few CMV-associated chains specific for CMV antigens. Many donors shared some public TCRs, even though most TCR sequences were rare.

Some clones are missing from TCRdb's copy, which holds only in-frame ones; the method was immunoSEQ multiplex PCR. This table has around 70,000 clones, 90% to 95% appearing once. Note on this clone: What it recognizes is unknown.

Source material: PBMCs. The clonotype was recovered from a man aged 18 to 29 in good health and CMV-seropositive.

CDR3 nucleotide sequence: TGTGCCAGCGTGCTCAGGGGGATGTATGGCTACACCTTC. As protein: CASVLRGMYGYTF. The chain uses TRBV6-6 and TRBJ1-2; 7 bases map to TRBD1. The CDR3 has 13 residues. CDR1 is MNHNY, CDR2 SVGAGI, per germline (reference sequence). V shed 8 bases, J shed 5 bases, and the junction held 8 bases outside the gene matches.